Described below is a single TCR beta chain sequence and its context. The data belong to a study of blood T cell repertoires in COVID-19. Study overall: There were acute and convalescent COVID-19 samples, and they came from the United States, Italy and Spain. T cells, B-cell-depleted T cells, or PBMCs provided the cDNA or gDNA that served as material.

In the study's own analysis: Amplified reference gene primers provided the basis for estimating nucleated cell counts. Assay used: immunoSEQ multiplex PCR; TCRdb lists only in-frame clones, some missing. The D gene and trimming were derived from the DNA, and the V and J assignments and clone size from that table. The sample has fewer than 350,000 clones; 85% are singletons. Germline V gene lookup returns CDR1 SGHNT and CDR2 YYREEE (reference sequence). V trimming: 4 bases; J trimming: 7 bases; junction bases outside the gene matches: 3. This CDR3 has 14 residues. The V and J genes are TRBV5-4 and TRBJ1-5, with 12 positions matching TRBD1. This clonotype originated in a human donor in a cohort sampled during active COVID-19. Source material: peripheral blood. The CDR3 DNA reads as TGTGCCAGCAGCCGGGACAGGGGGCAACAGCCCCAGCATTTT. Its protein is CASSRDRGQQPQHF.